One and the same sample provided the 17 T cell receptor beta chains below, sequenced in a study of PD-1 blockade in mismatch repair-deficient tumors. Generated by immunoSEQ multiplex PCR, the TCRdb table keeps only in-frame clones and is missing some. The sample contains 76,000 or so clones, roughly 80% of which appear only once. The sequencing used peripheral blood, collected 44 weeks after starting pembrolizumab. These TCRs come from an adult with mismatch repair-deficient cancer.

The genes are TRBV5-5 and TRBJ1-2; D call uncertain. The germline V gene has CDR1 SGHKS and CDR2 YYEKEE (reference sequence). V lost 2 bases and J lost 6, with 11 bases in between. CDR3 size: 13 residues. The CDR3 nucleotides are TGTGCCAGCAGCTTCCAGTGGAGCCATGGCTACACCTTC. It is translated as CASSFQWSHGYTF.

A remark on this clone: This sample also contains other DNA sequences that code for the same CDR3. The rearrangement joins TRBV28 to TRBJ2-7; 8 positions match TRBD2. CDR1 is MDHEN and CDR2 is SYDVKM in the germline V gene. Trimming took 6 bases from V and 3 from J; bases not matched to a gene: 7. The CDR3 totals 14 residues. The CDR3 reads CASSLGGGRYEQYF. For the CDR3, the DNA is TGTGCCAGCAGCCTCGGGGGGGGCCGCTACGAGCAGTACTTC.

This clone was found once. The V gene is TRBV11-2, the J gene TRBJ1-1; D unclear. Deletions cut 0 bases from V and 4 bases from J, with 9 bases between. Germline lookup yields CDR1 SGHAT and CDR2 FQNNGV. The CDR3 runs 14 residues. The CDR3 region has the DNA TGTGCCAGCAGCTTAGAGGGCCCCAGCACTGAAGCTTTCTTT. Residues: CASSLEGPSTEAFF.

The rearrangement uses TRBV29-1 and TRBJ2-1; 7 bases map to TRBD2. V was clipped by 0 bases and J by 0 bases; unmatched bases: 11. Germline CDR1 and CDR2: SQVTM and ANQGSEA. The CDR3 runs 18 residues. CDR3 nucleotides: TGCAGCGTTGAAGATCTTCGCCTAGCGGAAAGCTCCTACAATGAGCAGTTCTTC. As protein: CSVEDLRLAESSYNEQFF.

The rearrangement uses TRBV6-5 and TRBJ1-1, with D uncertain. Trimming pared 0 bases from V and 4 bases from J, leaving 6 bases between. CDR3 length: 13 amino acids. Per the germline V gene, CDR1 is MNHEY and CDR2 is SVGAGI. CDR3 residues: CASSYSYGTEAFF. The DNA of the CDR3 is TGTGCCAGCAGTTACTCGTATGGCACTGAAGCTTTCTTT.

This clone was seen more than once but under ten times. The rearrangement joins TRBV2 to TRBJ1-2; D is uncertain. The CDR3 loop spans 11 amino acids. Between the trimmed V and J ends, which lost 10 bases and 3 bases, there was a span of 9 bases. CDR1 is SNHLY, CDR2 FYNNEI, per germline. The CDR3 loop reads CATVRDYGYTF. Here the CDR3 DNA reads TGTGCCACGGTCAGAGACTATGGCTACACCTTC. Looking up the rest from reference TRBV2 and TRBJ1-2 gives the full variable domain: EPEVTQTPSHQVTQMGQEVILRCVPISNHLYFYWYRQILGQKVEFLVSFYNNEISEKSEIFDDQFSVERPDGSNFTLKIRSTKLEDSAMYFCATVRDYGYTFGSGTRLTVV.

This clone is a singleton in its sample. The chain has TRBV7-2 and TRBJ2-7; 12 bases align to TRBD2. CDR3 length equals 16 residues. J was trimmed by 2 bases and V by 5 bases; bases with no gene match: 7. Per germline, CDR1 SGHTA and CDR2 FQGNSA. The CDR3 spells CASSPTGTSGPYEQYF. The CDR3 coding sequence is TGTGCCAGCAGCCCGACCGGGACTAGCGGGCCCTACGAGCAGTACTTC.

The chain carries TRBV30 and TRBJ2-3; D not resolved. Germline V CDR1 and CDR2: GTSNPN, SVGIG (reference sequence). Between the trimmed V and J ends, which lost 2 bases and 4 bases, there was a span of 10 bases. The CDR3 totals 13 residues. CDR3 bases: TGTGCCTGGAGTAAAATTTCCGCAGATACGCAGTATTTT. As protein: CAWSKISADTQYF.

This chain joins TRBV19 and TRBJ1-5; a weak D match, TRBD1 (5 bases). CDR1 is LNHDA and CDR2 is SQIVND in the germline V gene (reference sequence). CDR3 length: 13 amino acids. V was clipped by 8 bases and J by 3 bases, with 11 bases between them. CDR3 region: CASGTQNNQPQHF. CDR3 in DNA: TGTGCCAGTGGGACGCAAAACAATCAGCCCCAGCATTTT.

The chain carries TRBV13 and TRBJ2-1, with D possibly being TRBD1 (6 bases). Trimming removed 4 bases from V and 9 bases from J, with 16 bases in between. The CDR3 spans 14 residues. Per the germline V gene, CDR1 is PRHDT and CDR2 is FYEKMQ (reference sequence). Here the CDR3 DNA reads TGTGCCAGCAGCTCATCGGGACCCAGGGGTGAGCAGTTCTTC. Protein: CASSSSGPRGEQFF.

The chain recombines TRBV29-1 with TRBJ2-2, with 14 bases lining up with TRBD2. V trimming: 2 bases; J trimming: 4 bases; junction bases outside the gene matches: 6. This CDR3 contains 17 residues. CDR1 is SQVTM, CDR2 ANQGSEA, per germline. This CDR3 reads CSVERRTSGRPTGELFF. Here the CDR3 DNA reads TGCAGCGTTGAAAGACGGACTAGCGGGAGGCCCACCGGGGAGCTGTTTTTT.

This clone occurred a few times. The chain uses TRBV30 and TRBJ2-7, with 11 nucleotides matching TRBD2. Trimming at V came to 4 bases and at J to 4 bases, leaving 6 bases not matched to a gene. The germline V gene has CDR1 GTSNPN and CDR2 SVGIG (reference sequence). This CDR3 spans 14 amino acids. CDR3 nucleotides: TGTGCCTGGACCCCGACTAGCGGGAAGTACGAGCAGTACTTC. Translation: CAWTPTSGKYEQYF.

This clone was picked up a small number of times. The gene calls are TRBV29-1 and TRBJ2-1; a weak D match, TRBD2 (6 bases). The ends were cut back, 8 bases at V and 4 bases at J, with 18 bases in the middle. Germline V gene lookup returns CDR1 SQVTM and CDR2 ANQGSEA. The CDR3 consists of 14 residues. This chain's CDR3 is CSTGNGRGYNEQFF. The DNA of the CDR3 is TGCAGCACTGGTAACGGGAGAGGGTACAATGAGCAGTTCTTC.

The chain carries TRBV19 and TRBJ1-4; D is unresolved. Looked up from germline, CDR1 is LNHDA and CDR2 is SQIVND (reference sequence). The CDR3 spans 12 residues. V shed 1 base and J shed 8 bases, with 5 bases lying between them. The CDR3 DNA reads TGTGCCAGTAGTATAGGTTTCGAAAAACTGTTTTTT. The encoded protein is CASSIGFEKLFF.

The rearrangement uses TRBV19 and TRBJ1-5, with 7 bases lining up with TRBD1. The ends lost 4 bases at V and 2 bases at J; junction bases unmatched: 8. The CDR3 has 16 residues. In germline, CDR1 is LNHDA, CDR2 SQIVND (reference sequence). Here the CDR3 DNA reads TGTGCCAGTAGTAAATATACAGGGGTCGGCAATCAGCCCCAGCATTTT. This gives the protein CASSKYTGVGNQPQHF.

This clone was counted once. This chain joins TRBV6-5 and TRBJ1-1; D ambiguous. The germline CDR1 and CDR2 sequences are MNHEY and SVGAGI. Trimming took off 0 bases at V and 8 bases at J, with 10 bases between the two ends. The length of the CDR3 is 13 residues. CDR3 coding DNA: TGTGCCAGCAGTTACTCCGGCCGGCGGGAAGCTTTCTTT. Translating it yields CASSYSGRREAFF.

This sequence joins TRBV5-8 and TRBJ2-5; 10 bases fit TRBD2. Unmatched junction bases numbered 5, after V lost 4 bases and J lost 2 bases. The V gene's germline CDR1 is SGHTS and CDR2 YDEGEE. The CDR3 contains 15 residues. The CDR3 DNA follows: TGTGCCAGCAGCAAGGGACTAGCGCAACAAGAGACCCAGTACTTC. It specifies CASSKGLAQQETQYF.